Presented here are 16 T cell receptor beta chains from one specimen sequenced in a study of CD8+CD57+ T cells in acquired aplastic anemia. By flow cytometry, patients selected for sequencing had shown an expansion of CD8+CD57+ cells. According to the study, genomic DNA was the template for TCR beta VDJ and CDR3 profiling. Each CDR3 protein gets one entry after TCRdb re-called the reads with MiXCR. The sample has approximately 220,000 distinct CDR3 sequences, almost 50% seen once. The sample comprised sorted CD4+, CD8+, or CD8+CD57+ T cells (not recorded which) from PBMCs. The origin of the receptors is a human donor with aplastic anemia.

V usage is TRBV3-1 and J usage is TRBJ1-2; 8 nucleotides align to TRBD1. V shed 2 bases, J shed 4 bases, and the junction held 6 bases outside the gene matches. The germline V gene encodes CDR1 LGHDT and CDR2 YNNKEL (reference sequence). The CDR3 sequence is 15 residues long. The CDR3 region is CASSQLRGLGYGYTF. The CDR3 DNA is TGTGCCAGCAGCCAACTCAGGGGGCTCGGCTATGGCTACACCTTC.

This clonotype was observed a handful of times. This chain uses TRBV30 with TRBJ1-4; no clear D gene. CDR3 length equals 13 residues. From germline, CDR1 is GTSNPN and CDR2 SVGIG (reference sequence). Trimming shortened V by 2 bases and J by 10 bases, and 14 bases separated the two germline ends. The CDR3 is CAWSHLKVTKLFF. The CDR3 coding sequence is TGTGCCTGGAGTCATTTAAAAGTGACAAAACTGTTTTTT.

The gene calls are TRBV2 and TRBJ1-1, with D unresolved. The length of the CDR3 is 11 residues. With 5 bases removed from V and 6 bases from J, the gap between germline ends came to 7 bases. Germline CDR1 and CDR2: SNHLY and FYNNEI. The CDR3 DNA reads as TGTGCCAGCAGTTTGGAGGCTGAAGCTTTCTTT. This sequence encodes CASSLEAEAFF.

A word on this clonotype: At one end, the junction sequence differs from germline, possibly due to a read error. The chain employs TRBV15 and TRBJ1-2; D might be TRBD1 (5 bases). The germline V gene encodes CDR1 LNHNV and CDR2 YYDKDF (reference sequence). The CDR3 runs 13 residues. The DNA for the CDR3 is TGTGCCACCAGCAGAGATGGGACTTATGGCTACCCCTTC. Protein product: CATSRDGTYGYPF.

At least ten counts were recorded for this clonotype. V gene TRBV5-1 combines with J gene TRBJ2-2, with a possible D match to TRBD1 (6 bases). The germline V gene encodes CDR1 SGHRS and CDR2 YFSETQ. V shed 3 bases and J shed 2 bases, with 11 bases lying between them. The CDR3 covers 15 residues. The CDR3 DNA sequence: TGCGCCAGCAGCTATCGGACAGACAACACCGGGGAGCTGTTTTTT. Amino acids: CASSYRTDNTGELFF.

CDR3 sequence reads: CASSQEMALGNEQFF. Written as DNA, the CDR3 is TGTGCCAGCAGCCAAGAAATGGCTCTCGGCAATGAGCAGTTCTTC. This sequence joins TRBV3-1 and TRBJ2-1; D is undetermined. The V and J ends lost 0 bases and 6 bases respectively, with 12 bases between them. From germline, CDR1 is LGHDT and CDR2 YNNKEL (reference sequence). The CDR3 is 15 amino acids.

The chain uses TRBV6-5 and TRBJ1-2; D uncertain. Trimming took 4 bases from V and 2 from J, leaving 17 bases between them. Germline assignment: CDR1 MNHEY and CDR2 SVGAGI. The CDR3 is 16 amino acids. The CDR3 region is CASSSNNPAENYGYTF. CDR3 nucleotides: TGTGCCAGCAGTTCGAATAACCCTGCCGAGAACTATGGCTACACCTTC.

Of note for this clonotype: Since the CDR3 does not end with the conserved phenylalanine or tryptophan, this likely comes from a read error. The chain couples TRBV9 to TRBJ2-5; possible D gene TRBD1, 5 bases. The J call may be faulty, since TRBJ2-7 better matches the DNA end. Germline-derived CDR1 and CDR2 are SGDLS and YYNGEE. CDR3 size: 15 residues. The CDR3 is CASSQTWGSAYEQYS. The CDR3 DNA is TGTGCCAGCAGCCAGACCTGGGGCAGCGCCTACGAGCAGTACTCC.

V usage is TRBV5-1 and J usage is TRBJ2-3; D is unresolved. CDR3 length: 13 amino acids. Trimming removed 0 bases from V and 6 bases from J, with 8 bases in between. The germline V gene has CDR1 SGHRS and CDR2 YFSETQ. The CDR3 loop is CASSLGEADTQYF. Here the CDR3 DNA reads TGCGCCAGCAGCTTGGGTGAGGCGGATACGCAGTATTTT.

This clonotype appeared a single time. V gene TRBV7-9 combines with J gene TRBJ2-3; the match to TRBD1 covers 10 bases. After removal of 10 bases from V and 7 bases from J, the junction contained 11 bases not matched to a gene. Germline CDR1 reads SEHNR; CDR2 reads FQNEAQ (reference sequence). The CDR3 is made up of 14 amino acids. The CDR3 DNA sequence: TGTGCCACCCAACCTGGGACAGGGGCGAATACGCAGTATTTT. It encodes CATQPGTGANTQYF.

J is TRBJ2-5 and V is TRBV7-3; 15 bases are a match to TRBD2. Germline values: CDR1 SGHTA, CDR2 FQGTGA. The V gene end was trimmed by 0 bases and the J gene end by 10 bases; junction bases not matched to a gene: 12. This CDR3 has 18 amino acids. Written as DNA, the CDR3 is TGTGCCAGCAGCTTAACGGGGGGACTAGCGGGGGGTTTTGGTGTCCAGTACTTC. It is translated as CASSLTGGLAGGFGVQYF.

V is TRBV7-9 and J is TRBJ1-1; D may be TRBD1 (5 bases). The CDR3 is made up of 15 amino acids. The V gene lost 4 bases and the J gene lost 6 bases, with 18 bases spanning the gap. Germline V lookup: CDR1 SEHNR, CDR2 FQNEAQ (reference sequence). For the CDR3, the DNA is TGTGCCAGCAGCTCTCAAGAATCAGGGTGGGCTGAAGCTTTCTTT. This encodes CASSSQESGWAEAFF.

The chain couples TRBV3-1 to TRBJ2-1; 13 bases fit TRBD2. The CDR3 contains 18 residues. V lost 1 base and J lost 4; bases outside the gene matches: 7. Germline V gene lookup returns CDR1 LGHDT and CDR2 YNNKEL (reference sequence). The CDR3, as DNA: TGTGCCAGCAGCCAAGCCGGGACTAGCGGGACACCTTACAATGAGCAGTTCTTC. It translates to CASSQAGTSGTPYNEQFF.

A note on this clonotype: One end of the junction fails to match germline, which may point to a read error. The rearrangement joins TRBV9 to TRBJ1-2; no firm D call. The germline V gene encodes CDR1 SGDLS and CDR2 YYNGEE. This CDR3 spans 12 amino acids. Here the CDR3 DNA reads TGTGCCAGCAGTGTAGCGTCGGGCCCCTACACCTTC. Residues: CASSVASGPYTF. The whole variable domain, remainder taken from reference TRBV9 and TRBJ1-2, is DSGVTQTPKHLITATGQRVTLRCSPRSGDLSVYWYQQSLDQGLQFLIQYYNGEERAKGNILERFSAQQFPDLHSELNLSSLELGDSALYFCASSVASGPYTFGSGTRLTVV.

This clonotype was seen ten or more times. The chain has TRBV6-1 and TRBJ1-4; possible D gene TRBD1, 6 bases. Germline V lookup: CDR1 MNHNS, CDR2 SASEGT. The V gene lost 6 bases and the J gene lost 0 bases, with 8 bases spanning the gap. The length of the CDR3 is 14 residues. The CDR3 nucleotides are TGTGCCAGCAGCCGGACAGCAACTAATGAAAAACTGTTTTTT. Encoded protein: CASSRTATNEKLFF.

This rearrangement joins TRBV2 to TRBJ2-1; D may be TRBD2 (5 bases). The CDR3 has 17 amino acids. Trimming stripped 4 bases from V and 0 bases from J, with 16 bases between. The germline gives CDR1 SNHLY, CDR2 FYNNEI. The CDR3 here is CASSAPTPSSSYNEQFF. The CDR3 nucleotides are TGTGCCAGCAGTGCCCCAACGCCTAGCAGCTCCTACAATGAGCAGTTCTTC. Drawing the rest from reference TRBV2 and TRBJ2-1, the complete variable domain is EPEVTQTPSHQVTQMGQEVILRCVPISNHLYFYWYRQILGQKVEFLVSFYNNEISEKSEIFDDQFSVERPDGSNFTLKIRSTKLEDSAMYFCASSAPTPSSSYNEQFFGPGTRLTVL.